This T cell receptor beta chain was profiled in a study of CD8 T cells in Susac syndrome. With V trimmed by 1 base and J by 8 bases, 6 bases remained unmatched. The CDR3 runs to 13 residues. Germline loops: CDR1 GTSNPN, CDR2 SVGIG (reference sequence). Sequencing of TCR beta was carried out in blood CD8+ and CD4+ T cells. The authors reverse transcribed roughly 0.5 to 1 ug RNA with random hexamers. A multiplex approach, immunoSEQ multiplex PCR, amplified TCR beta CDR3 across 54 Vbeta and 13 Jbeta. Each CDR3 protein gets one entry after TCRdb re-called the immunoSEQ multiplex PCR reads with MiXCR. The sample has about 280,000 distinct CDR3 sequences, 85% seen once.

The sample was CD8+ T cells from PBMCs. This sequence originates from a human donor with multiple sclerosis. This chain connects TRBV30 to TRBJ1-2; 8 bases line up with TRBD1. The CDR3 sequence is CAWSDTGGYGYTF. The CDR3 DNA is TGTGCCTGGAGTGATACAGGGGGTTACGGCTACACCTTC.